Each of the 9 T cell receptor beta chains below was sequenced from the same sample in a study of siplizumab effects on memory and regulatory T cells. Libraries were prepared by immunoSEQ multiplex PCR; TCRdb keeps only in-frame clonotypes and omits some of them. Here the sample spans about 97,000 clones, 80% to 95% being singletons. Sequencing was done on a sample of CD4+ T cells sorted from blood. The origin of the receptors is a human donor in good health.

This sequence joins TRBV18 and TRBJ2-1; 15 bases align to TRBD2. The CDR3 contains 17 residues. V trimming: 3 bases; J trimming: 4 bases; junction bases outside the gene matches: 4. Germline V CDR1 and CDR2: KGHSH, LQKENI. Written as DNA, the CDR3 is TGTGCCAGCTCACCCCCGGGACTAGCGGGAGGATACAATGAGCAGTTCTTC. Translated: CASSPPGLAGGYNEQFF.

V gene TRBV2 combines with J gene TRBJ2-6; 9 bases fit TRBD1. Unmatched junction bases numbered 6, after V lost 8 bases and J lost 4 bases. Per germline, CDR1 SNHLY and CDR2 FYNNEI. The CDR3 covers 15 residues. The CDR3 protein is CASGTGSAGANVLTF. The DNA for the CDR3 is TGTGCCAGCGGGACAGGGTCGGCGGGGGCCAACGTCCTGACTTTC.

The chain has TRBV5-1 and TRBJ2-1; 7 bases match TRBD1. Germline V CDR1 and CDR2: SGHRS, YFSETQ. V trimming: 4 bases; J trimming: 5 bases; junction bases outside the gene matches: 12. The CDR3 sequence is 16 residues long. DNA of the CDR3: TGCGCCAGCAGCCCCGGGGACAGCATTCAGCACAATGAGCAGTTCTTC. Its translation: CASSPGDSIQHNEQFF.

The chain employs TRBV27 and TRBJ1-4; D gene ambiguous. The germline gives CDR1 MNHEY, CDR2 SMNVEV (reference sequence). The length of the CDR3 is 18 residues. The V end was cut by 6 bases, the J end by 0 bases, with 20 bases between. The CDR3: CASSIRVTYGATNEKLFF. The CDR3 DNA follows: TGTGCCAGCAGCATAAGGGTGACCTACGGGGCAACTAATGAAAAACTGTTTTTT.

The chain joins TRBV27 to TRBJ1-1; perhaps TRBD1 as D (5 bases). Germline values: CDR1 MNHEY, CDR2 SMNVEV (reference sequence). V was trimmed by 1 base and J by 5 bases, leaving 14 bases between them. This CDR3 region has 15 residues. The CDR3 is CASSLWQGTRTEAFF. CDR3 DNA sequence: TGTGCCAGCAGTTTATGGCAGGGTACGCGTACTGAAGCTTTCTTT.

The chain uses TRBV10-1 and TRBJ2-1, with TRBD1 matching 9 bases. Germline V gene lookup returns CDR1 WNHNN and CDR2 SYGVQD (reference sequence). This CDR3 is 15 amino acids long. The V gene end was trimmed by 2 bases and the J gene end by 8 bases; junction bases not matched to a gene: 7. CDR3 nucleotide sequence: TGCGCCAGCAGTGAGGGCGGGACAGGGAATCATGAGCAGTTCTTC. Protein: CASSEGGTGNHEQFF.

The chain is built from TRBV2 and TRBJ2-1, with 7 positions matching TRBD2. V shed 2 bases and J 2 bases; nucleotides not matched to a gene: 6. The CDR3 contains 16 residues. The germline gives CDR1 SNHLY, CDR2 FYNNEI. CDR3 sequence: CASSELSGRTYNEQFF. The CDR3 nucleotides read TGTGCCAGCAGTGAACTGTCCGGGAGGACCTACAATGAGCAGTTCTTC.

V and J are TRBV30 and TRBJ2-3; 8 nucleotides align to TRBD1. In germline, CDR1 is GTSNPN, CDR2 SVGIG (reference sequence). The CDR3 is made up of 18 amino acids. The J segment lost 2 bases and the V segment lost 2 bases, leaving 15 bases of the junction unmatched. The CDR3 DNA is TGTGCCTGGAGTCGGGCAGGGGGCAGGATGACACACACAGATACGCAGTATTTT. Its translation: CAWSRAGGRMTHTDTQYF.

As for this clone: The sample carries other DNA sequences with the same CDR3. The V and J genes are TRBV28 and TRBJ2-7; no firm D call. This CDR3 is built from 12 residues. Between the trimmed V and J ends, which lost 5 bases and 0 bases, there was a span of 5 bases. Germline V gene sequence: CDR1 MDHEN, CDR2 SYDVKM. The CDR3 loop reads CASSVGSYEQYF. CDR3 sequence (DNA): TGTGCCAGCAGTGTGGGCTCCTACGAGCAGTACTTC.